The subject of this entry is one T cell receptor (beta chain). For CDR3 and TCR beta VDJ profiling, genomic DNA was the template used. MiXCR was run by TCRdb on the reads, yielding one entry per CDR3 protein. This sample has some 150,000 distinct CDR3 sequences, with around two fifths found just once. The germline V gene encodes CDR1 SGHRS and CDR2 YFSETQ. This CDR3 is 16 amino acids long. V dropped 2 bases and J dropped 0 bases, with 13 bases sitting between them. This sample is drawn from a study of CD8+CD57+ T cells in acquired aplastic anemia. This chain connects TRBV5-1 to TRBJ2-3; D may be TRBD1 or TRBD2 (5 bases each). The sequence came from a human donor in good health, serving as a control. Sequenced: sorted CD4+, CD8+, or CD8+CD57+ T cells (not recorded which) from PBMCs. Written as DNA, the CDR3 is TGCGCCAGCAGCTTTAGGGACGGCGGGAGCACAGATACGCAGTATTTT. Translation: CASSFRDGGSTDTQYF.